Shown below are 18 T cell receptor beta chains from a single sample sequenced in a study of PD-1 blockade in classical Hodgkin lymphoma. Brentuximab vedotin exposure varied, and every patient relapsed after autologous stem cell transplantation. The assay was immunoSEQ multiplex PCR, and TCRdb's table has in-frame clones only and misses some. The sample carries some 93,000 clones, roughly nine tenths recorded once. Specimen: peripheral blood mononuclear cells (PBMCs), collected before the second cycle of nivolumab. These receptors came from a human donor with classical Hodgkin lymphoma.

This sequence joins TRBV27 and TRBJ2-1; 9 bases are shared with TRBD1. Germline lookup yields CDR1 MNHEY and CDR2 SMNVEV (reference sequence). The V and J ends lost 4 bases and 1 base, in that order; junction bases with no gene match: 2. The CDR3 loop spans 15 amino acids. The CDR3 is CASSSTGGSYNEQFF. CDR3 DNA: TGTGCCAGCAGTTCGACAGGGGGATCCTACAATGAGCAGTTCTTC.

The J gene is TRBJ2-7, the V gene TRBV10-3; 9 bases map to TRBD1. Unmatched junction bases numbered 8, after V lost 8 bases and J lost 3 bases. CDR3 length: 14 amino acids. The germline CDR1 and CDR2 sequences are ENHRY and SYGVKD. CDR3 region: CAISGQGIHYEQYF. CDR3 DNA: TGTGCCATCTCTGGACAGGGGATCCACTACGAGCAGTACTTC.

The chain's CDR3 is CASSETQENTEAFF. For the CDR3, the DNA is TGCGCCAGCAGTGAGACACAGGAGAACACTGAAGCTTTCTTT. The rearrangement uses TRBV10-2 and TRBJ1-1; tentatively, D is TRBD1 (5 bases). Trimming pared 2 bases from V and 1 base from J, leaving 8 bases between. The CDR3 totals 14 residues. Germline V gives CDR1 WSHSY, CDR2 SAAADI.

V is TRBV19 and J is TRBJ1-1; tentative D call: TRBD1 (5 bases). Trimming stripped 5 bases from V and 2 bases from J, with 9 bases between. CDR3 length: 13 amino acids. Germline V lookup: CDR1 LNHDA, CDR2 SQIVND (reference sequence). The CDR3 reads CASSQGLNTEAFF. Written as DNA, the CDR3 is TGTGCCAGTAGTCAGGGCCTCAACACTGAAGCTTTCTTT. The variable domain in full, completed from reference TRBV19 and TRBJ1-1, reads DGGITQSPKYLFRKEGQNVTLSCEQNLNHDAMYWYRQDPGQGLRLIYYSQIVNDFQKGDIAEGYSVSREKKESFPLTVTSAQKNPTAFYLCASSQGLNTEAFFGQGTRLTVV.

The chain uses TRBV28 and TRBJ2-7; unclear D gene. Germline V gene data show CDR1 as MDHEN and CDR2 as SYDVKM. Trimming removed 5 bases at V and 2 bases at J, with 13 bases between. This CDR3 is built from 14 residues. CDR3 coding DNA: TGTGCCAGCAGTCAGCCGGGCGACGCCTACGAGCAGTACTTC. Translating it yields CASSQPGDAYEQYF.

The chain recombines TRBV6-1 with TRBJ1-4; 9 bases match TRBD1. Germline V gene data show CDR1 as MNHNS and CDR2 as SASEGT. J lost 8 bases, V lost 7 bases, and 8 bases had no gene match. The length of the CDR3 is 14 residues. CDR3 in amino acids: CASKDTGGSEKLFF. The CDR3 nucleotides read TGTGCCAGCAAAGACACAGGGGGCTCCGAAAAACTGTTTTTT.

This clone was seen just once. The CDR3 reads CASSQLQGAEQYF. CDR3 in DNA: TGTGCCAGCAGCCAGTTACAGGGGGCCGAGCAGTACTTC. The chain uses TRBV16 and TRBJ2-7; 9 bases are shared with TRBD1. Germline V gene data show CDR1 as KGHSY and CDR2 as FQNENV. The CDR3 contains 13 residues. V gave up 3 bases and J gave up 6 bases; unmatched junction bases: 3.

This clone was seen only once. This rearrangement joins TRBV6-1 to TRBJ2-7, with D possibly being TRBD1 (5 bases). V was pared by 6 bases and J by 4 bases, with 10 bases between. This CDR3 is 12 amino acids long. Per germline, CDR1 MNHNS and CDR2 SASEGT. DNA of the CDR3: TGTGCCAGCAGCAGGGATTATTACGAGCAGTACTTC. Its protein product is CASSRDYYEQYF.

The V and J genes are TRBV7-2 and TRBJ1-4, with a possible D match to TRBD1 (5 bases). The CDR3 sequence is 16 residues long. Germline V gene lookup returns CDR1 SGHTA and CDR2 FQGNSA. V lost 4 bases and J 5 bases, leaving 17 bases between the germline ends. The CDR3 DNA sequence: TGTGCCAGCAGCTGGCGACCCGGGACGGAGAATGAAAAACTGTTTTTT. This encodes CASSWRPGTENEKLFF. The full variable domain, its missing parts supplied by reference TRBV7-2 and TRBJ1-4, is GAGVSQSPSNKVTEKGKDVELRCDPISGHTALYWYRQSLGQGLEFLIYFQGNSAPDKSGLPSDRFSAERTGGSVSTLTIQRTQQEDSAVYLCASSWRPGTENEKLFFGSGTQLSVL.

The rearrangement joins TRBV5-1 to TRBJ2-1; D not resolved. Trimming left V 2 bases short and J 6 bases short, with 18 bases between. Germline assignment: CDR1 SGHRS and CDR2 YFSETQ. This CDR3 contains 16 residues. CDR3 nucleotide sequence: TGCGCCAGCAGCTTCACTTGGTTCAACGTAGGCAATGAGCAGTTCTTC. This translates into CASSFTWFNVGNEQFF.

This chain uses TRBV28 with TRBJ2-7, with D tentatively TRBD2 (5 bases). The CDR3 runs 14 residues. Trimming removed 1 base from V and 3 bases from J, with 10 bases in between. The germline V gene encodes CDR1 MDHEN and CDR2 SYDVKM. This CDR3 is CASSLLLELYEQYF. In nucleotides, the CDR3 is TGTGCCAGCAGTTTATTACTAGAGCTCTACGAGCAGTACTTC.

The V and J genes are TRBV27 and TRBJ2-5; 9 bases are a match to TRBD1. The germline V gene encodes CDR1 MNHEY and CDR2 SMNVEV (reference sequence). The CDR3 runs to 15 residues. Trimming at V came to 6 bases and at J to 7 bases, leaving 12 bases not matched to a gene. This CDR3 is CASSSLGTGMATQYF. CDR3 in DNA: TGTGCCAGCAGCTCTCTCGGGACAGGGATGGCGACCCAGTACTTC.

The gene calls are TRBV5-5 and TRBJ1-2; D ambiguous. The CDR3 totals 15 residues. The V end lost 4 bases, the J end lost 6 bases, and 19 bases lay between the germline ends. Per the germline V gene, CDR1 is SGHKS and CDR2 is YYEKEE (reference sequence). The CDR3 coding sequence is TGTGCCAGCAGCGCCGGTGCCCGGATTCTAAATGGCTACACCTTC. Its protein is CASSAGARILNGYTF.

V is TRBV6-1 and J is TRBJ2-3, with D perhaps TRBD1 (5 bases). V dropped 6 bases and J dropped 2 bases, with 12 bases sitting between them. The CDR3 length is 14 residues. Germline CDR1 MNHNS, CDR2 SASEGT. CDR3 in DNA: TGTGCCAGCAGGGGGCTTGACGTCACAGATACGCAGTATTTT. It yields the protein CASRGLDVTDTQYF.

The chain combines TRBV25-1 with TRBJ2-1, with TRBD2 matching over 8 bases. The germline V gene has CDR1 MGHDK and CDR2 SYGVNS. The CDR3 is 16 amino acids. V shed 1 base, J shed 3 bases, and the junction held 5 bases outside the gene matches. CDR3 sequence: CASSESRAGGYNEQFF. The CDR3 DNA follows: TGTGCCAGCAGTGAATCTAGGGCGGGGGGCTACAATGAGCAGTTCTTC.

The V call is TRBV11-1, the J call TRBJ2-3; D is undetermined. The CDR3 extends over 13 amino acids. Trimming left V 3 bases short and J 0 bases short, with 4 bases between. Germline lookup yields CDR1 SGHAT and CDR2 FQDESV (reference sequence). This CDR3 reads CASSLDSTDTQYF. CDR3 sequence (DNA): TGTGCCAGCAGCTTGGACAGCACAGATACGCAGTATTTT.

In this sample, this clone turned up a few times. V is TRBV5-1 and J is TRBJ1-4; possible D gene TRBD1, 5 bases. The CDR3 spans 14 residues. Germline CDR1 reads SGHRS; CDR2 reads YFSETQ. V was clipped by 0 bases and J by 7 bases, with 10 bases between them. CDR3 region: CASSLGGAFEKLFF. CDR3 DNA sequence: TGCGCCAGCAGCTTGGGAGGGGCGTTTGAAAAACTGTTTTTT.

The rearrangement uses TRBV18 and TRBJ2-2; D gene ambiguous. Germline CDR1 is KGHSH and CDR2 is LQKENI. This CDR3 comprises 17 residues. V lost 6 bases to trimming and J lost 0 bases, with 17 bases between them. The CDR3: CASSRLFGYTNTGELFF. In nucleotides, the CDR3 is TGTGCCAGCTCGCGGTTGTTCGGCTACACGAACACCGGGGAGCTGTTTTTT.